The rows below give T cell receptor beta chains drawn from one sample of a study of CDR3 diversity in severe acne. TCRdb processed the PCR reads anew with MiXCR; each CDR3 protein has one entry. Here the sample spans 84,000 or so distinct CDR3 sequences, approximately 52% being singletons. Material for sequencing was blood. The receptor set was obtained from a male donor in good health, serving as a control. CDR3s include the opening cysteine and the closing phenylalanine or tryptophan. D genes are given only for firm matches. The size field is filled for only some rows; it gives once, few, many or a size class.

TRBJ1-4 | few | . | TRBV12-3/TRBV12-4 | TGTGCCAGCAGTTTCGGGGGAGGAGGTGAAAAACTGTTTTTT | CASSFGGGGEKLFF
TRBJ1-1 | few | . | TRBV19 | TGTGCCAGTAGTATAGATCGAAGGGGCAGAGAAGCTTTCTTT | CASSIDRRGREAFF
TRBJ1-3 | few | . | TRBV11-1 | TGTGCCAGCAGCTTCATTCAGGGGCCGGGAAACACCATATATTTT | CASSFIQGPGNTIYF
TRBJ2-5 | . | . | TRBV12-3/TRBV12-4 | TGTGCCAGCAGGGGTCAAGCGGACGAGACCCAGTACTTC | CASRGQADETQYF
TRBJ2-2 | . | TRBD2 | TRBV24-1 | TGTGCCACCAGTGATTTAGCGGGAGACACCGGGGAGCTGTTTTTT | CATSDLAGDTGELFF
TRBJ2-6 | many | . | TRBV7-6 | TGTGCCAGCAGCCGGACCGCGAGCTCTGGGGCCAACGTCCTGACTTTC | CASSRTASSGANVLTF
TRBJ2-5 | medium-sized | TRBD2 | TRBV20-1 | TGCAGTGCTTCCCCGACTAGCGGGAGAAAAGAGACCCAGTACTTC | CSASPTSGRKETQYF
TRBJ1-5 | . | . | TRBV25-1 | TGTGCCAGCAGTTTAATAGGACAGCGCAATCAGCCCCAGCATTTT | CASSLIGQRNQPQHF
TRBJ1-5 | many | . | TRBV5-6 | TGTGCCAGCAGCTTGGGGGGGGTTGGTCAGCCCCAGCATTTT | CASSLGGVGQPQHF
TRBJ1-2 | . | TRBD1 | TRBV6-1 | TGTGCCGGGTGCACGGGACAGCCTTCAGCTGGCTACACCTTC | CAGCTGQPSAGYTF
TRBJ2-2 | . | TRBD1 | TRBV6-5 | TGTGCCAGCAGGGGGACAGTCAATACCGGGGAGCTGTTTTTT | CASRGTVNTGELFF
TRBJ2-6 | few | . | TRBV15 | TGTGCCACCAGCAGCGAGGGGACCGGGTCTGGGGCCAACGTCCTGACTTTC | CATSSEGTGSGANVLTF
TRBJ1-1 | many | . | TRBV20-1 | TGCAGTGCCGAGGGCCTGAACACTGAAGCTTTCTTT | CSAEGLNTEAFF
TRBJ1-3 | . | TRBD1 | TRBV9 | TGTGCCAGCAGCCCAACGACAGGGTATGGAAACACCATATATTTT | CASSPTTGYGNTIYF
TRBJ1-2 | . | . | TRBV25-1 | TGTGCCAGCAGTGAAAAGGGGGGCTCCTACGAGATCGGGGAGCATGGCTACACCTTC | CASSEKGGSYEIGEHGYTF
TRBJ1-2 | many | TRBD1 | TRBV20-1 | TGCAGTGCTAGAGACCACCGGGACAGGGTCGAAGGCTACACCTTC | CSARDHRDRVEGYTF
TRBJ2-1 | many | TRBD2 | TRBV5-1 | TGCGCCAGCAGCTTAGGGACTAGCAATGAGCAGTTCTTC | CASSLGTSNEQFF
TRBJ1-4 | . | . | TRBV14 | TGTGCCAGCAGCCAAGGACTCACCCAAAGGGAAAAAAAACTGTTTTTT | CASSQGLTQREKKLFF
TRBJ1-1 | . | . | TRBV6-2/TRBV6-3 | TGTGCCAGCAGTCTGACCTCGAACACTGAAGCTTTCTTT | CASSLTSNTEAFF
TRBJ2-3 | . | . | TRBV29-1 | TGCAGCGGTACCGGGACGGCGACCACAGATACGCAGTATTTT | CSGTGTATTDTQYF
TRBJ2-3 | once | . | TRBV25-1 | TGTGCCAGCAGTGAAGGAAGGGACTGGGTCTATGGCGCAGATACGCAGTACTTT | CASSEGRDWVYGADTQYF
TRBJ1-1 | few | . | TRBV29-1 | TGCAGCGTTGAGGTCGCCCCTCAGACCACTGAAGCTTTCTTT | CSVEVAPQTTEAFF
TRBJ1-1 | . | TRBD1 | TRBV9 | TGTGCCAGCAGCGTAGGGGGACAGGGGACATATGAAGCTTTCTTT | CASSVGGQGTYEAFF
TRBJ2-5 | many | . | TRBV10-1 | TGCGCCAGCAGCCCACAGGGAAAGGAAGAGACCCAGTACTTC | CASSPQGKEETQYF
TRBJ2-5 | many | TRBD1 | TRBV2 | TGTGCCAGCAGTACAGGACAGGCCCAAGAGACCCAGTACTTC | CASSTGQAQETQYF
TRBJ2-1 | . | . | TRBV9 | TGTGCCAGCAGCGGTATCGGGGCGTGGGTTCACTCCTACGATGAGCGGTTCTTC | CASSGIGAWVHSYDERFF
TRBJ1-5 | few | . | TRBV2 | TGTGCCAGCACGAGGATACAACAGGTCAATCAGCCCCAGCATTTT | CASTRIQQVNQPQHF
TRBJ2-7 | . | TRBD1 | TRBV11-2 | TGTGCCAGCAGCCGATCAGGACAGGGTACCTACGAGCAGTACTTC | CASSRSGQGTYEQYF
TRBJ1-2 | . | . | TRBV20-1 | TGCAGTGCTCATCGCGTGGGGCAGGGAGTTTCTGGCTACACCTTC | CSAHRVGQGVSGYTF
TRBJ2-2 | . | TRBD1 | TRBV27 | TGTGCCAGCAGACAGGGGGCCGGGACCGGGGAGCTGTTTTTT | CASRQGAGTGELFF
TRBJ1-2 | . | TRBD1 | TRBV5-1 | TGCGCCAGCAGCTCACAGGGGGCTATACGAGGGGATGGCTACACCTTC | CASSSQGAIRGDGYTF
TRBJ2-2 | . | . | TRBV5-1 | TGCGCCAGCAGTTTCGCAGTTAACACCGGGGAGCTGTTTTTT | CASSFAVNTGELFF
TRBJ1-1 | . | TRBD1 | TRBV24-1 | TGTGCCACCAGTGCTAGAGGACCCGAGACAGGGAGGTCTTTCTTT | CATSARGPETGRSFF
TRBJ2-5 | few | . | TRBV18 | TGTGCCAGCTCACCACTCTCTACTACGGAGACCCAGTACTTC | CASSPLSTTETQYF
TRBJ2-5 | . | . | TRBV2 | TGTGCCAGCCTACCATGGACTGGTAGACAGACCCAGTACTTC | CASLPWTGRQTQYF
TRBJ2-3 | . | . | TRBV3-1 | TGTGCCAGCAGCCAAGATACGGGGGCAGATACGCAGTATTTT | CASSQDTGADTQYF
TRBJ1-2 | . | TRBD1 | TRBV30 | TGTGCCTGGAGTCCGGACTTCGGACAGGTTAACTATGGCTACACCTTC | CAWSPDFGQVNYGYTF
TRBJ1-6 | few | TRBD1 | TRBV6-1 | TGTGCCAGCAGGAAGACAGGGTGGAATTCACCCCTCCACTTT | CASRKTGWNSPLHF